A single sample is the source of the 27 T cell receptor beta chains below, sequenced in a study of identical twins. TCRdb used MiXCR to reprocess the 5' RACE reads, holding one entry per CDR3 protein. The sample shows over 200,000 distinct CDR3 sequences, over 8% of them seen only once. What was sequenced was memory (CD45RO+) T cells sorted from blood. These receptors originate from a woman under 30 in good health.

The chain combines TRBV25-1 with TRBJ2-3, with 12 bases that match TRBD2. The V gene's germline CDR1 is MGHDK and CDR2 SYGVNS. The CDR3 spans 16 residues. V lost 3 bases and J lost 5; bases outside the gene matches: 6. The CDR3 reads CASSDPLAGGLDTQYF. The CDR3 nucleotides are TGTGCCAGCAGTGACCCCCTAGCGGGGGGGCTAGATACGCAGTATTTT.

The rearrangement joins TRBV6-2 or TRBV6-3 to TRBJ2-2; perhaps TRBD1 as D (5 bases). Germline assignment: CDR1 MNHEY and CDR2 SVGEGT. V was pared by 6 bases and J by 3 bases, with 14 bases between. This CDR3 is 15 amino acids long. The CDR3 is CASRSTADYTGELFF. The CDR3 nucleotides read TGTGCCAGCAGATCGACAGCCGATTACACCGGGGAGCTGTTTTTT.

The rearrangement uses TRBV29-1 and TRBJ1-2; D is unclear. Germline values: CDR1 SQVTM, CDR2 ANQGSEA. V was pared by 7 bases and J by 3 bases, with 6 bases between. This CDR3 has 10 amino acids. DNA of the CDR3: TGCAGCGCCGAGGACTATGGCTACACCTTC. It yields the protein CSAEDYGYTF. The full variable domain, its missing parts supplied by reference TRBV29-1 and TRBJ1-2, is SAVISQKPSRDICQRGTSLTIQCQVDSQVTMMFWYRQQPGQSLTLIATANQGSEATYESGFVIDKFPISRPNLTFSTLTVSNMSPEDSSIYLCSAEDYGYTFGSGTRLTVV.

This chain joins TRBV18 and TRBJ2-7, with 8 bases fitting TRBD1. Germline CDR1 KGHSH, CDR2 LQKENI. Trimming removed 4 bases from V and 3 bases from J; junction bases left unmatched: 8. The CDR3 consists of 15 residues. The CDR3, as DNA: TGTGCCAGCTCACTACCGGGACAGGTTTTCTACGAGCAGTACTTC. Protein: CASSLPGQVFYEQYF. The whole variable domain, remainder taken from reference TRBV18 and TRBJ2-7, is NAGVMQNPRHLVRRRGQEARLRCSPMKGHSHVYWYRQLPEEGLKFMVYLQKENIIDESGMPKERFSAEFPKEGPSILRIQQVVRGDSAAYFCASSLPGQVFYEQYFGPGTRLTVT.

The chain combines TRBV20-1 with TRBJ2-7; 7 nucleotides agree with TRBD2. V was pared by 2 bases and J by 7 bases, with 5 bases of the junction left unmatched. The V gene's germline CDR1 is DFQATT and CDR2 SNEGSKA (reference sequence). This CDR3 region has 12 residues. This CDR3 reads CSARPLAEEQYF. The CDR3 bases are TGCAGTGCTAGACCTCTAGCGGAGGAGCAGTACTTC.

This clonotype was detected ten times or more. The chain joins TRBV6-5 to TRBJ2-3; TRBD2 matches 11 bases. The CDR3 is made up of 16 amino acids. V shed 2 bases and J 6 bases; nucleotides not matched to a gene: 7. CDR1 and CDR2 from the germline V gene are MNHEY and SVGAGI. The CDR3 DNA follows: TGTGCCAGCAGTTACGCCGGGACTAGCGGCCGTGATACGCAGTATTTT. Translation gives CASSYAGTSGRDTQYF.

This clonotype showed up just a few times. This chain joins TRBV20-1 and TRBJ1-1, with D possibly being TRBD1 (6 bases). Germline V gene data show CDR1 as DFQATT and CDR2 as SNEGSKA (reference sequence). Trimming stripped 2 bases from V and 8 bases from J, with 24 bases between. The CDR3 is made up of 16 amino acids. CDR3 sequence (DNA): TGCAGTGCTAGATCAAGGGGAAGAGGGGTAGGGACAGAAGCTTTCTTT. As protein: CSARSRGRGVGTEAFF.

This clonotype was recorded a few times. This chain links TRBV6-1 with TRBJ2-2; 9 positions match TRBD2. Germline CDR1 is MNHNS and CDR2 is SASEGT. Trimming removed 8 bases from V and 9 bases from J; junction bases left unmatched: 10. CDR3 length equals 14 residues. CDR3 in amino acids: CASLRASGNRELFF. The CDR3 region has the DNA TGTGCCAGCTTACGGGCTAGCGGGAACCGGGAGCTGTTTTTT.

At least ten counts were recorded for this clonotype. The CDR3 protein is CASSYGQGAYEQYF. The CDR3 DNA is TGTGCCAGCAGTTACGGACAGGGGGCCTACGAGCAGTACTTC. The chain uses TRBV6-5 and TRBJ2-7; 10 nucleotides match TRBD1. This CDR3 has 14 amino acids. After removal of 2 bases from V and 2 bases from J, the junction contained 0 bases not matched to a gene. From germline, CDR1 is MNHEY and CDR2 SVGAGI.

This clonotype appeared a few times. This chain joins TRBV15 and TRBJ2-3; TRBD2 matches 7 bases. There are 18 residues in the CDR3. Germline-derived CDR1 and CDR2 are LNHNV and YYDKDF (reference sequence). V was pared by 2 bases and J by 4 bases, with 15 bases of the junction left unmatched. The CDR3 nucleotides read TGTGCCACCAGCAGATACGGCGGCGGGAGAAGTGGAGCAGATACGCAGTATTTT. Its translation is CATSRYGGGRSGADTQYF.

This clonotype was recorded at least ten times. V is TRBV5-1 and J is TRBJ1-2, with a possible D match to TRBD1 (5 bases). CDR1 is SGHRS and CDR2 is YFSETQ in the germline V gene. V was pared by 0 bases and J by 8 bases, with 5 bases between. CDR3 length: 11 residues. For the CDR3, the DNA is TGCGCCAGCAGCTTGGAGGGGGGCTACACCTTC. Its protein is CASSLEGGYTF.

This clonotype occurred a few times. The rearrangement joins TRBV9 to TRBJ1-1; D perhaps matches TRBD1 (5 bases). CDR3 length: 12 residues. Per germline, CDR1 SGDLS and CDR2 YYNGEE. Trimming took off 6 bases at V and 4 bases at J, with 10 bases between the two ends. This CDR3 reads CASTVGVTEAFF. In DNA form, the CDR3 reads TGTGCCAGCACGGTAGGGGTCACTGAAGCTTTCTTT.

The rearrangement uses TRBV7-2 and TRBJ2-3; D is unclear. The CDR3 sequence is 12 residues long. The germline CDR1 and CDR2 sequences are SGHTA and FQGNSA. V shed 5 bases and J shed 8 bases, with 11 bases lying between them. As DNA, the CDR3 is TGTGCCAGCAGCCCCCATATGGGTACGCAGTATTTT. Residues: CASSPHMGTQYF.

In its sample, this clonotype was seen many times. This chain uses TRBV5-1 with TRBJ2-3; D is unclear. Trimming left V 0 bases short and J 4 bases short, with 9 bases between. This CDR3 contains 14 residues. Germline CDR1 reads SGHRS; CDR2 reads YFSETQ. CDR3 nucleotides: TGCGCCAGCAGCTTGGGACCCTCTCCAGATACGCAGTATTTT. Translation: CASSLGPSPDTQYF.

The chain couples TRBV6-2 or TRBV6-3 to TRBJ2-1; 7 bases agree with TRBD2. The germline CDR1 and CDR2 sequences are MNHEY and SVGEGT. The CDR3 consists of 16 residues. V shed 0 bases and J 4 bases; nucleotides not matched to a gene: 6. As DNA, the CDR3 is TGTGCCAGCAGTTACTCGCGAGCGGGGTCTTACAATGAGCAGTTCTTC. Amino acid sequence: CASSYSRAGSYNEQFF.

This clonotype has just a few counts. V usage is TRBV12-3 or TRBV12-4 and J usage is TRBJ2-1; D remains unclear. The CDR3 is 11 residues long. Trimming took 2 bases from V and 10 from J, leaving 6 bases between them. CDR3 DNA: TGTGCCAGCAGTTTAAGGTCAGAGCAGTTCTTC. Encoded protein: CASSLRSEQFF.

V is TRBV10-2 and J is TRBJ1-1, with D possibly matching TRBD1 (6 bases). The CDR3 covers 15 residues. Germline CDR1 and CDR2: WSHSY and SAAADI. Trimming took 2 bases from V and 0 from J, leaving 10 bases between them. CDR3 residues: CASSEGGDMNTEAFF. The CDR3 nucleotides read TGCGCCAGCAGTGAGGGAGGGGACATGAACACTGAAGCTTTCTTT.

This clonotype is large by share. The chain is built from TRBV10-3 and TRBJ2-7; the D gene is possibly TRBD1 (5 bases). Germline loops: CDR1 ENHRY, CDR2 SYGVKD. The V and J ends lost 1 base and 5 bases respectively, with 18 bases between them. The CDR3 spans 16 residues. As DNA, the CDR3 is TGTGCCATCAGTGAGTTCCCAGGGTTCCCGTCCAACGAGCAGTACTTC. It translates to CAISEFPGFPSNEQYF.

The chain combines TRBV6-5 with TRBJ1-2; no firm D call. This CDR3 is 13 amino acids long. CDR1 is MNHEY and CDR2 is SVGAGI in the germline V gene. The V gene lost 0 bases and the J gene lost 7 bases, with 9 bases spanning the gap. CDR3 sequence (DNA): TGTGCCAGCAGTTACTCTGGCATCCGTGGCTACACCTTC. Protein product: CASSYSGIRGYTF.

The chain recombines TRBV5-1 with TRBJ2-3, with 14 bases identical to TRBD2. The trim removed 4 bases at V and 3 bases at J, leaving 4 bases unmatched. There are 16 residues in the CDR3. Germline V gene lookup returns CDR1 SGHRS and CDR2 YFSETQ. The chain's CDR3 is CASSAGTSGRTDTQYF. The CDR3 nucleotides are TGCGCCAGCAGCGCCGGGACTAGCGGGAGAACAGATACGCAGTATTTT. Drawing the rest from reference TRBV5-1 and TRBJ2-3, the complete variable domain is KAGVTQTPRYLIKTRGQQVTLSCSPISGHRSVSWYQQTPGQGLQFLFEYFSETQRNKGNFPGRFSGRQFSNSRSEMNVSTLELGDSALYLCASSAGTSGRTDTQYFGPGTRLTVL.

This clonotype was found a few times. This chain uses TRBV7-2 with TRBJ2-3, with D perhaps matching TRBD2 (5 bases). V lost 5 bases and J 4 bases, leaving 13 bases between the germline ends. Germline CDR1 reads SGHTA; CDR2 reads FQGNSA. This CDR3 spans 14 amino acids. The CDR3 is CASSRRDPADTQYF. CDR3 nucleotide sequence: TGTGCCAGCAGCCGTCGGGATCCCGCAGATACGCAGTATTTT.

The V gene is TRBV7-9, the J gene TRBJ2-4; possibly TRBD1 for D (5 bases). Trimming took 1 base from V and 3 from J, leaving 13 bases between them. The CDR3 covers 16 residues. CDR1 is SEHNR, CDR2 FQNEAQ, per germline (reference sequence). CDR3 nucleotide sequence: TGTGCCAGCAGCTTAGGGGGCAGTCTCGTCAAAAACATTCAGTACTTC. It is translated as CASSLGGSLVKNIQYF.

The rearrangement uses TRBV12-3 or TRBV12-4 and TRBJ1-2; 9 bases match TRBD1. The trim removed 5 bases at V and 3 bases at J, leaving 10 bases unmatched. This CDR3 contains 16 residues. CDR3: CASSPSGTGRDYGYTF. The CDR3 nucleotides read TGTGCCAGCAGTCCGTCCGGGACAGGGAGAGACTATGGCTACACCTTC.

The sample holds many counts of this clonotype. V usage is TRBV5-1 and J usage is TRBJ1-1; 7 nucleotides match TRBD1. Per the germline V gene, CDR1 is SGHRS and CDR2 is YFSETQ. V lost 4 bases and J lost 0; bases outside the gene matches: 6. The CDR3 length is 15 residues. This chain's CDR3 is CASSRGQLVNTEAFF. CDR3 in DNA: TGCGCCAGCAGCCGGGGACAGCTCGTGAACACTGAAGCTTTCTTT.

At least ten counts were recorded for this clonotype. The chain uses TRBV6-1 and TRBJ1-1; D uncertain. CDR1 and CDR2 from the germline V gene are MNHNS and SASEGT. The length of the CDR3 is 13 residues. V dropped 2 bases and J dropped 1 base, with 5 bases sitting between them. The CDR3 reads CASSERGNTEAFF. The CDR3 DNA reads TGTGCCAGCAGTGAACGGGGGAACACTGAAGCTTTCTTT.

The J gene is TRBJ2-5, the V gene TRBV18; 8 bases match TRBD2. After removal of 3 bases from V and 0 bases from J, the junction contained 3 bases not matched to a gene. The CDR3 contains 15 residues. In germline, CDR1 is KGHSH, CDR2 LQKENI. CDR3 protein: CASSPGGGNQETQYF. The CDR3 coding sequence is TGTGCCAGCTCACCCGGCGGGGGGAACCAAGAGACCCAGTACTTC.

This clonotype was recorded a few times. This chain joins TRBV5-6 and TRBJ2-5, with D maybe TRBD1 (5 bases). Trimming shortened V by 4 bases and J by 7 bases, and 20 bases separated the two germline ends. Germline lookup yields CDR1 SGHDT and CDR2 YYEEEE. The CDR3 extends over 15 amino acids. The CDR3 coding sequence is TGTGCCAGCAGCGGGCGACAGTCCGAGGCGAGGACCCAGTACTTC. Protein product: CASSGRQSEARTQYF.